This is a list of T cell receptor beta chains from one sample in a study of T cell responses to AZD1222 COVID-19 vaccine. Sequencing was performed with immunoSEQ multiplex PCR; in TCRdb, only in-frame clones are kept and a portion is missing. The sample contains about 100,000 clones, 92% of which appear only once. The sequencing used peripheral blood, collected 28 days after the second AZD1222 dose. All receptors come from an adult who received the AZD1222 COVID-19 vaccine. Both conserved end residues are part of each CDR3. The order of the fields is clone size, J gene, V gene, D gene, CDR3 protein, CDR3 DNA. D genes are given only for firm matches. Part of the rows lack a size; the others show once, few, many or a class for expanded clones.

clone_size: .; j_call: TRBJ1-3; v_call: TRBV19; d_call: .; cdr3_aa: CASSIAGYGNTIYF; cdr3_nt: TGTGCCAGTAGTATAGCTGGGTATGGAAACACCATATATTTT
clone_size: few; j_call: TRBJ1-1; v_call: TRBV4-1; d_call: .; cdr3_aa: CASSQVDLGFGNTEAFF; cdr3_nt: TGCGCCAGCAGCCAAGTTGATTTAGGTTTCGGGAACACTGAAGCTTTCTTT
clone_size: .; j_call: TRBJ2-3; v_call: TRBV3-1/TRBV3-2; d_call: TRBD2; cdr3_aa: CASSQLLAADTQYF; cdr3_nt: TGTGCCAGCAGCCAACTCCTAGCGGCAGATACGCAGTATTTT
clone_size: once; j_call: TRBJ2-5; v_call: TRBV7-6; d_call: .; cdr3_aa: CASSSRPGSGETQYF; cdr3_nt: TGTGCCAGCAGCTCCCGACCCGGGAGCGGAGAGACCCAGTACTTC
clone_size: .; j_call: TRBJ1-5; v_call: TRBV2; d_call: .; cdr3_aa: CASSEKSGTSNQPQHF; cdr3_nt: TGTGCCAGCAGTGAAAAGTCAGGAACTAGCAATCAGCCCCAGCATTTT
clone_size: .; j_call: TRBJ1-1; v_call: TRBV18; d_call: TRBD1; cdr3_aa: CASSGQGAGTEAFF; cdr3_nt: TGTGCCAGCTCAGGACAGGGGGCAGGTACTGAAGCTTTCTTT
clone_size: .; j_call: TRBJ2-5; v_call: TRBV5-1; d_call: .; cdr3_aa: CASSLGGTYQETQYF; cdr3_nt: TGCGCCAGCAGCTTGGGGGGGACGTACCAAGAGACCCAGTACTTC
clone_size: .; j_call: TRBJ1-1; v_call: TRBV19; d_call: .; cdr3_aa: CASSSATKNTEAFF; cdr3_nt: TGTGCCAGTAGTTCAGCCACTAAGAACACTGAAGCTTTCTTT
clone_size: .; j_call: TRBJ1-5; v_call: TRBV19; d_call: .; cdr3_aa: CASSIRTSNGGNQPQHF; cdr3_nt: TGTGCCAGTAGTATAAGGACGTCAAATGGGGGCAATCAGCCCCAGCATTTT
clone_size: once; j_call: TRBJ2-7; v_call: TRBV10-3; d_call: TRBD1; cdr3_aa: CAIRTDRGPTGGEQYF; cdr3_nt: TGTGCCATCAGGACGGACAGGGGTCCAACCGGGGGCGAGCAGTACTTC
clone_size: .; j_call: TRBJ1-5; v_call: TRBV4-1; d_call: .; cdr3_aa: CASSQGRYPNQPQHF; cdr3_nt: TGCGCCAGCAGCCAAGGCAGGTACCCCAATCAGCCCCAGCATTTT
clone_size: once; j_call: TRBJ1-1; v_call: TRBV19; d_call: .; cdr3_aa: CASSTQMGTEAFF; cdr3_nt: TGTGCCAGTAGTACCCAAATGGGCACTGAAGCTTTCTTT
clone_size: .; j_call: TRBJ1-1; v_call: TRBV4-2; d_call: TRBD1; cdr3_aa: CASSQDQGAEAFF; cdr3_nt: TGTGCCAGCAGCCAAGACCAGGGGGCTGAAGCTTTCTTT
clone_size: .; j_call: TRBJ2-7; v_call: TRBV5-1; d_call: .; cdr3_aa: CASSSGTGTYEQYF; cdr3_nt: TGCGCCAGCAGCTCCGGGACTGGAACCTACGAGCAGTACTTC
clone_size: once; j_call: TRBJ2-5; v_call: TRBV6-2/TRBV6-3; d_call: .; cdr3_aa: CASSPLKGFASAYQETQYF; cdr3_nt: TGTGCCAGCAGTCCACTCAAGGGGTTCGCTAGCGCCTACCAAGAGACCCAGTACTTC
clone_size: .; j_call: TRBJ2-1; v_call: TRBV9; d_call: .; cdr3_aa: CASSPRVRDSYNEQFF; cdr3_nt: TGTGCCAGCAGCCCCCGGGTGCGGGACTCGTACAATGAGCAGTTCTTC
clone_size: .; j_call: TRBJ1-6; v_call: TRBV7-2; d_call: .; cdr3_aa: CASSLGAPGVGNSPLHF; cdr3_nt: TGTGCCAGCAGCTTAGGGGCTCCAGGGGTAGGGAATTCACCCCTCCACTTT
clone_size: once; j_call: TRBJ2-2; v_call: TRBV5-1; d_call: TRBD2; cdr3_aa: CASSFSSGANTGELFF; cdr3_nt: TGCGCCAGCAGCTTTTCTAGCGGGGCGAACACCGGGGAGCTGTTTTTT
clone_size: .; j_call: TRBJ2-7; v_call: TRBV28; d_call: .; cdr3_aa: CASRPQGSGSYEQYF; cdr3_nt: TGTGCCAGCAGACCCCAGGGTTCTGGCTCCTACGAGCAGTACTTC
clone_size: .; j_call: TRBJ2-7; v_call: TRBV28; d_call: TRBD2; cdr3_aa: CASSFSGTTYEQYF; cdr3_nt: TGTGCCAGCAGTTTCTCCGGGACTACCTACGAGCAGTACTTC
clone_size: .; j_call: TRBJ1-2; v_call: TRBV2; d_call: TRBD1; cdr3_aa: CASSEVSRGYGYTF; cdr3_nt: TGTGCCAGCAGTGAAGTTTCCAGGGGGTATGGCTACACCTTC
clone_size: .; j_call: TRBJ1-1; v_call: TRBV30; d_call: .; cdr3_aa: CAWSGGRVRDTEAFF; cdr3_nt: TGTGCCTGGAGTGGGGGCCGGGTTCGCGACACTGAAGCTTTCTTT
clone_size: .; j_call: TRBJ1-2; v_call: TRBV5-6; d_call: .; cdr3_aa: CASSLDSYGYTF; cdr3_nt: TGTGCCAGCAGCTTGGACAGCTATGGCTACACCTTC
clone_size: .; j_call: TRBJ2-1; v_call: TRBV7-3; d_call: .; cdr3_aa: CASSLSGGGNRNEQFF; cdr3_nt: TGTGCCAGCAGCTTATCCGGCGGAGGTAATAGGAATGAGCAGTTCTTC
clone_size: .; j_call: TRBJ1-6; v_call: TRBV5-1; d_call: TRBD1; cdr3_aa: CASSGRTGGNSPLHF; cdr3_nt: TGCGCCAGCAGCGGAAGGACAGGGGGGAATTCACCCCTCCACTTT
clone_size: .; j_call: TRBJ1-2; v_call: TRBV29-1; d_call: .; cdr3_aa: CSVELTGFHGYTF; cdr3_nt: TGCAGCGTTGAGTTGACAGGCTTTCATGGCTACACCTTC
clone_size: .; j_call: TRBJ2-7; v_call: TRBV9; d_call: .; cdr3_aa: CASSVGVLRDEQYF; cdr3_nt: TGTGCCAGCAGCGTAGGAGTCCTAAGGGACGAGCAGTACTTC
clone_size: .; j_call: TRBJ2-6; v_call: TRBV6-1; d_call: .; cdr3_aa: CASSEGPGANVLTF; cdr3_nt: TGTGCCAGCAGTGAGGGACCCGGGGCCAACGTCCTGACTTTC
clone_size: .; j_call: TRBJ2-1; v_call: TRBV10-3; d_call: TRBD2; cdr3_aa: CAISQSGSSYNEQFF; cdr3_nt: TGTGCCATCAGTCAAAGCGGGAGCTCCTACAATGAGCAGTTCTTC
clone_size: .; j_call: TRBJ1-1; v_call: TRBV18; d_call: .; cdr3_aa: CASSPLAGGGNTEAFF; cdr3_nt: TGTGCCAGCTCACCATTGGCGGGGGGCGGGAACACTGAAGCTTTCTTT
clone_size: .; j_call: TRBJ2-5; v_call: TRBV3-1/TRBV3-2; d_call: TRBD2; cdr3_aa: CASSPANGRDETQYF; cdr3_nt: TGTGCCAGCAGCCCTGCTAACGGGAGGGATGAGACCCAGTACTTC
clone_size: .; j_call: TRBJ2-2; v_call: TRBV6-2/TRBV6-3; d_call: TRBD1; cdr3_aa: CASSYTGQGVENTGELFF; cdr3_nt: TGTGCCAGCAGTTACACGGGCCAGGGGGTGGAGAACACCGGGGAGCTGTTTTTT
clone_size: few; j_call: TRBJ1-1; v_call: TRBV12-5; d_call: .; cdr3_aa: CASGYVGRDHTEAFF; cdr3_nt: TGTGCTAGTGGTTACGTCGGCAGGGATCACACTGAAGCTTTCTTT
clone_size: .; j_call: TRBJ2-1; v_call: TRBV11-1; d_call: TRBD2; cdr3_aa: CASRESGRGVLREQFF; cdr3_nt: TGTGCCAGCAGGGAGAGCGGGCGGGGGGTGTTGCGTGAGCAGTTCTTC
clone_size: .; j_call: TRBJ1-2; v_call: TRBV30; d_call: .; cdr3_aa: CAWSVQPTNYGYTF; cdr3_nt: TGTGCCTGGAGTGTCCAGCCAACAAACTATGGCTACACCTTC
clone_size: .; j_call: TRBJ1-2; v_call: TRBV19; d_call: .; cdr3_aa: CASRTLGANYGYTF; cdr3_nt: TGTGCCAGTAGGACCCTCGGGGCTAACTATGGCTACACCTTC
clone_size: .; j_call: TRBJ2-2; v_call: TRBV20-1; d_call: TRBD2; cdr3_aa: CSAGGTGELFF; cdr3_nt: TGCAGTGCCGGGGGGACCGGGGAGCTGTTTTTT
clone_size: .; j_call: TRBJ2-1; v_call: TRBV5-1; d_call: .; cdr3_aa: CASSSQPEPPYNEQFF; cdr3_nt: TGCGCCAGCAGCTCTCAACCCGAGCCGCCCTACAATGAGCAGTTCTTC
clone_size: .; j_call: TRBJ2-2; v_call: TRBV11-2; d_call: TRBD2; cdr3_aa: CASSLGRTSGSRVTGELFF; cdr3_nt: TGTGCCAGCAGCTTAGGTAGAACTAGCGGGAGTCGAGTCACCGGGGAGCTGTTTTTT
clone_size: few; j_call: TRBJ1-2; v_call: TRBV5-6; d_call: .; cdr3_aa: CASSLAPESGYTF; cdr3_nt: TGTGCCAGCAGCTTGGCCCCAGAGTCGGGCTACACCTTC
clone_size: once; j_call: TRBJ1-2; v_call: TRBV4-2; d_call: TRBD1; cdr3_aa: CASSQPERDSYGYTF; cdr3_nt: TGTGCCAGCAGCCAACCGGAAAGGGACAGCTATGGCTACACCTTC
clone_size: .; j_call: TRBJ2-1; v_call: TRBV12-3/TRBV12-4; d_call: .; cdr3_aa: CASSQYNNEQFF; cdr3_nt: TGTGCCAGCAGCCAGTATAACAATGAGCAGTTCTTC
clone_size: .; j_call: TRBJ1-2; v_call: TRBV5-1; d_call: .; cdr3_aa: CASSSEPGSGGGYTF; cdr3_nt: TGCGCCAGCAGCTCTGAGCCAGGAAGCGGAGGTGGCTACACCTTC
clone_size: once; j_call: TRBJ2-3; v_call: TRBV30; d_call: TRBD2; cdr3_aa: CAWSVGLAGGTQYF; cdr3_nt: TGTGCCTGGAGTGTTGGACTAGCGGGGGGAACGCAGTATTTT
clone_size: .; j_call: TRBJ2-7; v_call: TRBV5-1; d_call: TRBD2; cdr3_aa: CASRTGLASDYEQYF; cdr3_nt: TGCGCCAGCAGAACCGGACTAGCTTCTGACTACGAGCAGTACTTC